This passage covers 24 T cell receptor beta chains from one sample sequenced in a study of blood T cell repertoires in COVID-19 (dated by TCRdb to 2020 to 2021). The library relied on the immunoSEQ multiplex PCR assay. In TCRdb, the immuneACCESS table is reduced to in-frame sequences with V and J assigned. These tables do not hold every clone; where another copy was compared, an unresolved V gene accounts for under half, and the others remain unexplained. A total of roughly 260,000 clones appear in this sample, around 82% of them only once. The ten largest clones take up 4.5% to 6% of the sample. Sequenced sample: peripheral blood. The receptors were sampled from a woman older than 75 with active or convalescent COVID-19.

In this sample, this clone turned up once. This chain connects TRBV27 to TRBJ2-7, with a weak D call TRBD1 (5 bases). Trimming cost V 3 bases and J 2 bases, with 11 bases left between them. The V gene's germline CDR1 is MNHEY and CDR2 SMNVEV (reference sequence). The length of the CDR3 is 14 residues. The CDR3 region has the DNA TGTGCCAGCAGTTTTTCGGCAGGGCCCTACGAGCAGTACTTC. It translates to CASSFSAGPYEQYF.

This clone was counted only a few times. The CDR3 nucleotides are TGCGCCAGCTGGACGGGACAGGGGACAGATACGCAGTATTTT. This translates into CASWTGQGTDTQYF. The chain has TRBV5-1 and TRBJ2-3; 10 nucleotides agree with TRBD1. The CDR3 runs 14 residues. Germline-derived CDR1 and CDR2 are SGHRS and YFSETQ. V shed 7 bases, J shed 3 bases, and the junction held 5 bases outside the gene matches.

V gene TRBV5-1 combines with J gene TRBJ2-6; 9 bases fit TRBD1. J gave up 2 bases and V 4 bases, and 4 bases lay outside the gene matches. Per the germline V gene, CDR1 is SGHRS and CDR2 is YFSETQ. CDR3 length equals 16 residues. Here the CDR3 DNA reads TGCGCCAGCAGCCCACAGGGGGCGGCTGGGGCCAACGTCCTGACTTTC. Translation: CASSPQGAAGANVLTF.

The chain uses TRBV3-1 (or the pseudogene TRBV3-2) and TRBJ1-1, with D maybe TRBD1 (6 bases). Germline V gene data show CDR1 as LGHDT and CDR2 as YNNKEL (reference sequence). The CDR3 is 15 residues long. Trimming removed 4 bases at V and 2 bases at J, with 14 bases between. The CDR3 DNA reads as TGTGCCAGCAGCCGGCAGGGGAATAGCAACACTGAAGCTTTCTTT. This codes for CASSRQGNSNTEAFF.

The chain combines TRBV7-2 with TRBJ2-2; 7 positions match TRBD2. Trimming took 4 bases from V and 6 from J; bases not matched to a gene: 8. CDR1 is SGHTA, CDR2 FQGNSA, per germline. CDR3 length equals 15 residues. CDR3 protein: CASSYELLASGELFF. The CDR3 DNA reads as TGTGCCAGCAGCTACGAGTTACTAGCGTCCGGGGAGCTGTTTTTT.

A single count supports this clone. The gene calls are TRBV19 and TRBJ2-3, with D tentatively TRBD1 (5 bases). V lost 7 bases and J lost 3, with 14 bases in between. There are 14 residues in the CDR3. The germline V gene has CDR1 LNHDA and CDR2 SQIVND (reference sequence). For the CDR3, the DNA is TGTGCCAGTACCAGGGCAGATGGAACAGATACGCAGTATTTT. It specifies CASTRADGTDTQYF.

The chain uses TRBV3-1 (or the pseudogene TRBV3-2) and TRBJ1-4; D unresolved. The CDR3 is made up of 15 amino acids. Trimming left V 0 bases short and J 5 bases short, with 10 bases between. The germline V gene has CDR1 LGHDT and CDR2 YNNKEL (reference sequence). The CDR3 region has the DNA TGTGCCAGCAGCCAAGATAAGAGATTCAATGAAAAACTGTTTTTT. Protein sequence: CASSQDKRFNEKLFF.

V usage is TRBV5-1 and J usage is TRBJ2-7; 10 bases match TRBD1. V trimming: 5 bases; J trimming: 4 bases; junction bases outside the gene matches: 6. The germline V gene has CDR1 SGHRS and CDR2 YFSETQ. The CDR3 runs 14 residues. The DNA of the CDR3 is TGCGCCAGCAGTTCCGGGACAGGGGCGTACGAGCAGTACTTC. Its translation: CASSSGTGAYEQYF.

The rearrangement joins TRBV2 to TRBJ2-7, with D uncertain. The germline V gene encodes CDR1 SNHLY and CDR2 FYNNEI. Trimming removed 2 bases from V and 6 bases from J, with 17 bases in between. The CDR3 contains 15 residues. CDR3 loop: CASSEWSRSIGEQYF. The DNA for the CDR3 is TGTGCCAGCAGTGAATGGAGTAGATCGATTGGCGAGCAGTACTTC.

This clone showed up just a few times. The chain combines TRBV3-1 (or the pseudogene TRBV3-2) with TRBJ1-1, with TRBD1 as a possible D gene (6 bases). Germline CDR1 reads LGHDT; CDR2 reads YNNKEL (reference sequence). The CDR3 length is 15 residues. The ends were cut back, 1 base at V and 5 bases at J, with 14 bases in the middle. The CDR3 region has the DNA TGTGCCAGCAGCCAAGGTTCAGGGGTAGGGACTGAAGCTTTCTTT. As protein: CASSQGSGVGTEAFF.

The rearrangement uses TRBV28 and TRBJ1-4, with a possible D match to TRBD1 (6 bases). The length of the CDR3 is 14 residues. V was clipped by 3 bases and J by 13 bases, with 18 bases between them. From germline, CDR1 is MDHEN and CDR2 SYDVKM. The CDR3 region has the DNA TGTGCCAGCAGTTTGTCCCGATCCAGGGGACGACTGTTTTTT. Protein product: CASSLSRSRGRLFF.

This chain uses TRBV10-2 with TRBJ1-2; D might be TRBD1 (6 bases). Germline V gene lookup returns CDR1 WSHSY and CDR2 SAAADI. The CDR3 is 13 residues long. V was shortened by 5 bases and J by 5 bases, with 12 bases between the two germline ends. The chain's CDR3 is CASSPQGTYGYTF. Here the CDR3 DNA reads TGCGCCAGCAGTCCACAGGGAACATATGGCTACACCTTC.

This sequence joins TRBV3-1 (or the pseudogene TRBV3-2) and TRBJ1-4; D may be TRBD1 (6 bases). V lost 5 bases, J lost 8 bases, and 18 bases lay in between. The CDR3 is 15 residues long. The germline gives CDR1 LGHDT, CDR2 YNNKEL (reference sequence). CDR3 residues: CASSKQTGFLEKLFF. CDR3 nucleotides: TGTGCCAGCAGCAAACAGACAGGTTTTTTGGAAAAACTGTTTTTT.

The J gene is TRBJ2-5, the V gene TRBV19, with TRBD2 matching over 10 bases. This CDR3 region has 16 residues. Trimming at V came to 4 bases and at J to 0 bases, leaving 5 bases not matched to a gene. CDR1 and CDR2 (germline): LNHDA, SQIVND (reference sequence). The DNA for the CDR3 is TGTGCCAGTAGTACACTAGCGGGAATGTACCAAGAGACCCAGTACTTC. Its protein product is CASSTLAGMYQETQYF.

The rearrangement links TRBV15 to TRBJ1-4; D remains unclear. With 1 base removed from V and 8 bases from J, the gap between germline ends came to 5 bases. The CDR3 is made up of 12 amino acids. Per the germline V gene, CDR1 is LNHNV and CDR2 is YYDKDF (reference sequence). The DNA for the CDR3 is TGTGCCACCAGCAGAGTACAGGAAAAACTGTTTTTT. As protein: CATSRVQEKLFF.

The V gene is TRBV30, the J gene TRBJ2-1; TRBD2 agrees at 12 bases. CDR3 length equals 15 residues. Losses at the gene ends were 7 bases for V and 9 bases for J; bases not matched to a gene: 13. Germline V CDR1 and CDR2: GTSNPN, SVGIG (reference sequence). The CDR3 reads CASSTTSGSWGEQFF. DNA of the CDR3: TGTGCCTCCAGTACGACTAGCGGGAGTTGGGGTGAGCAGTTCTTC.

The J gene is TRBJ1-5, the V gene TRBV4-1; tentative D call: TRBD1 (6 bases). Germline CDR1 is MGHRA and CDR2 is YSYEKL. The CDR3 extends over 15 amino acids. Trimming took off 3 bases at V and 8 bases at J, with 17 bases between the two ends. This CDR3 is CASSQENRELEPQHF. The DNA of the CDR3 is TGCGCCAGCAGCCAGGAGAACAGGGAGTTGGAGCCCCAGCATTTT.

V gene TRBV3-1 (or the pseudogene TRBV3-2) combines with J gene TRBJ2-7, with 8 bases lining up with TRBD1. The germline V gene encodes CDR1 LGHDT and CDR2 YNNKEL (reference sequence). The CDR3 totals 17 residues. Trimming took 1 base from V and 2 from J; bases not matched to a gene: 10. The CDR3 region has the DNA TGTGCCAGCAGCCAAGTTCTGCGGACAGGGATTCCCTACGAGCAGTACTTC. This codes for CASSQVLRTGIPYEQYF.

V gene TRBV28 combines with J gene TRBJ2-3; 13 bases line up with TRBD2. In germline, CDR1 is MDHEN, CDR2 SYDVKM. V lost 11 bases and J lost 1; bases outside the gene matches: 3. The CDR3 is 14 residues long. The DNA for the CDR3 is TGTGCCCTCGGGACTAGCGGGGGCACAGATACGCAGTATTTT. Translated, it gives CALGTSGGTDTQYF.

The V gene is TRBV5-5, the J gene TRBJ2-1; possibly TRBD1 for D (6 bases). Germline V lookup: CDR1 SGHKS, CDR2 YYEKEE (reference sequence). The length of the CDR3 is 15 residues. Trimming removed 4 bases at V and 8 bases at J, with 19 bases between. CDR3 DNA sequence: TGTGCCAGCAGCCCACAGGGAAGTCAGGTGGATGAGCAGTTCTTC. Protein sequence: CASSPQGSQVDEQFF.

The gene calls are TRBV5-5 and TRBJ1-4; no clear D gene. Germline V gene data show CDR1 as SGHKS and CDR2 as YYEKEE (reference sequence). This CDR3 has 15 amino acids. V shed 4 bases and J shed 6 bases, with 16 bases lying between them. Here the CDR3 DNA reads TGTGCCAGCAGCAAAAGACCGGCTAGAGATGAAAAACTGTTTTTT. Translating it yields CASSKRPARDEKLFF.

The rearrangement links TRBV7-6 to TRBJ1-6; no clear D. V lost 1 base, J lost 5 bases, and 12 bases lay in between. CDR3 size: 16 residues. The germline CDR1 and CDR2 sequences are SGHVS and FNYEAQ. This chain's CDR3 is CASSLGSGFDNSPLHF. DNA of the CDR3: TGTGCCAGCAGCTTAGGATCAGGCTTCGATAATTCACCCCTCCACTTT.

V gene TRBV7-6 combines with J gene TRBJ2-7; 7 positions match TRBD2. CDR3 size: 13 residues. Trimming cost V 4 bases and J 2 bases; bases outside gene matches: 2. CDR1 SGHVS and CDR2 FNYEAQ come from the germline V gene. The CDR3 bases are TGTGCCAGCAGCTCCGGGACTACCTACGAGCAGTACTTC. As protein: CASSSGTTYEQYF.

The V gene is TRBV24-1, the J gene TRBJ2-1; TRBD1 agrees at 8 bases. The CDR3 is 16 residues long. Germline CDR1 and CDR2: KGHDR and SFDVKD. Trimming took 5 bases from V and 1 from J; bases not matched to a gene: 6. In nucleotides, the CDR3 is TGTGCCACCAGTGGCCCGAGACAGGGGTCCTACAATGAGCAGTTCTTC. Residues: CATSGPRQGSYNEQFF.